The rows below give T cell receptor beta chains drawn from one sample of a study of lymphopenia after photon versus proton radiotherapy. Here immunoSEQ multiplex PCR was the method, and the copy in TCRdb shows in-frame clones only, minus some. This sample carries roughly 150,000 clones, about nine tenths of them seen once, and the ten largest clones take about 4.3%. The sample consisted of peripheral blood, taken from a patient treated with photon-based radiotherapy. The receptors originated from a man aged 50-59 years with gastric cancer. The CDR3 runs from the conserved cysteine through the conserved F or W. A D gene is named only where the DNA matches it firmly. Expanded clones get a size class; other rows say once, few or many, or leave the size out.

abundance,v_gene,j_gene,d_gene,CDR3aa,CDR3nt
NA,TRBV19,TRBJ2-3,NA,CASTRRGDSRDTQYF,TGTGCCAGTACCCGGCGGGGGGACAGCAGGGATACGCAGTATTTT
NA,TRBV16,TRBJ1-1,NA,CASSQSLGQEAFF,TGTGCCAGCAGCCAATCGTTGGGTCAGGAAGCTTTCTTT
few,TRBV18,TRBJ2-2,TRBD2,CASSALAGAGTGELFF,TGTGCCAGCTCAGCTCTAGCGGGAGCCGGCACCGGGGAGCTGTTTTTT
NA,TRBV6-1,TRBJ2-5,TRBD2,CASAGLAQETQYF,TGTGCCAGTGCCGGACTAGCGCAAGAGACCCAGTACTTC
NA,TRBV5-1,TRBJ1-1,NA,CASSWGNGNTEAFF,TGCGCCAGCAGTTGGGGAAACGGGAACACTGAAGCTTTCTTT
NA,TRBV4-3,TRBJ2-7,TRBD1,CASSQEIGTAGYEQYF,TGCGCCAGCAGCCAAGAGATTGGGACAGCCGGTTACGAGCAGTACTTC
NA,TRBV19,TRBJ2-1,NA,CASSMRNGQFF,TGTGCCAGTAGTATGAGGAATGGGCAGTTCTTC
NA,TRBV7-6,TRBJ1-5,TRBD1,CASSLGPMTGGSSQPQHF,TGTGCCAGCAGCTTAGGCCCTATGACAGGGGGCTCTAGTCAGCCCCAGCATTTT
NA,TRBV30,TRBJ2-6,TRBD1,CAWRQDRAGANVLTF,TGTGCCTGGAGGCAGGACAGGGCTGGGGCCAACGTCCTGACTTTC
NA,TRBV28,TRBJ2-7,TRBD2,CASSTPSGSDYEQYF,TGTGCCAGCAGCACTCCTAGCGGGAGTGACTACGAGCAGTACTTC
NA,TRBV18,TRBJ1-2,NA,CASSTGDYGYTF,TGTGCCAGCTCTACCGGGGATTATGGCTACACCTTC
NA,TRBV30,TRBJ1-3,NA,CALQGSGNTIYF,TGTGCCTTACAGGGCTCTGGAAACACCATATATTTT
NA,TRBV2,TRBJ2-1,TRBD2,CASSVTGLAYNEQFF,TGTGCCAGCAGTGTTACAGGACTAGCGTACAATGAGCAGTTCTTC
NA,TRBV7-9,TRBJ1-2,NA,CASSLAGADYGYTF,TGTGCCAGCAGCTTAGCGGGGGCAGACTATGGCTACACCTTC
few,TRBV18,TRBJ1-2,TRBD1,CASLSTGGDGYTF,TGTGCCAGCTTATCGACAGGGGGCGATGGCTACACCTTC
NA,TRBV18,TRBJ2-5,NA,CASSPSFVGEETQYF,TGTGCCAGCTCACCAAGCTTTGTGGGGGAAGAGACCCAGTACTTC
NA,TRBV4-1,TRBJ2-1,TRBD2,CASSQGRTSGGNEQFF,TGCGCCAGCAGCCAAGGAAGAACTAGCGGAGGGAATGAGCAGTTCTTC
NA,TRBV28,TRBJ2-7,NA,CASSPAKVSSYEQYF,TGTGCCAGCAGTCCGGCGAAAGTTAGCTCCTACGAGCAGTACTTC
NA,TRBV7-2,TRBJ1-3,NA,CASSPYKRDTIYF,TGTGCCAGCAGCCCTTACAAGAGGGACACCATATATTTT
NA,TRBV6-6,TRBJ2-3,TRBD1,CASSYSQGMTDTQYF,TGTGCCAGCAGTTACTCACAGGGGATGACAGATACGCAGTATTTT
NA,TRBV5-6,TRBJ1-1,NA,CASSGPVPWGTEAFF,TGTGCCAGCAGCGGACCGGTCCCATGGGGCACTGAAGCTTTCTTT
NA,TRBV19,TRBJ2-6,NA,CASSIGLRAGANVLTF,TGTGCCAGTAGTATAGGCCTTAGGGCGGGGGCCAACGTCCTGACTTTC
NA,TRBV28,TRBJ1-5,NA,CASSLLGQPQHF,TGTGCCAGCAGTTTACTTGGTCAGCCCCAGCATTTT
NA,TRBV19,TRBJ2-5,NA,CASSIVWASQETQYF,TGTGCCAGTAGTATAGTATGGGCCTCCCAAGAGACCCAGTACTTC
NA,TRBV19,TRBJ2-7,TRBD2,CASSPRGTTNYEQYF,TGTGCCAGTAGTCCCCGGGGGACTACCAACTACGAGCAGTACTTC
once,TRBV19,TRBJ2-2,NA,CASSLQGWELFF,TGTGCCAGTAGTCTTCAGGGTTGGGAGCTGTTTTTT
NA,TRBV6-1,TRBJ1-1,NA,CASSERQGTEAFF,TGTGCCAGCAGTGAGAGGCAGGGGACTGAAGCTTTCTTT
few,TRBV19,TRBJ2-7,TRBD1,CASSPRTGGKIYEQYF,TGTGCCAGTAGTCCTAGAACAGGGGGAAAAATCTACGAGCAGTACTTC
NA,TRBV15,TRBJ2-2,NA,CATSRDPKGQLIAGELFF,TGTGCCACCAGCAGAGATCCTAAGGGCCAGCTGATCGCCGGGGAGCTGTTTTTT
once,TRBV6-5,TRBJ2-7,TRBD1,CASRAGGSYEQYF,TGTGCCAGCAGGGCAGGGGGCTCCTACGAGCAGTACTTC
NA,TRBV6-5,TRBJ2-1,NA,CASSLGSLNEQFF,TGTGCCAGCAGTTTAGGGAGTTTGAATGAGCAGTTCTTC
NA,TRBV2,TRBJ2-3,NA,CASSLTDTQYF,TGTGCCAGCAGTTTAACAGATACGCAGTATTTT
NA,TRBV11-3,TRBJ2-1,NA,CASSSGHNEQFF,TGTGCCAGCAGCTCGGGGCACAATGAGCAGTTCTTC
NA,TRBV5-1,TRBJ2-2,TRBD2,CASSLPTTSGTGELFF,TGCGCCAGCAGCTTGCCAACCACTAGCGGCACCGGGGAGCTGTTTTTT
few,TRBV7-2,TRBJ2-2,TRBD1,CASGEGQGDTGELFF,TGTGCCAGCGGAGAGGGGCAGGGGGACACCGGGGAGCTGTTTTTT
few,TRBV7-3,TRBJ1-3,NA,CASSLTAGNTIYF,TGTGCCAGCAGCTTAACGGCAGGAAACACCATATATTTT
NA,TRBV19,TRBJ1-1,NA,CASSRDSRGVRSEAFF,TGTGCCAGTAGCAGAGATTCCAGGGGTGTAAGGTCTGAAGCTTTCTTT
once,TRBV28,TRBJ2-3,NA,CASSGFGTTDTQYF,TGTGCCAGCAGTGGTTTTGGTACCACAGATACGCAGTATTTT
once,TRBV18,TRBJ2-7,TRBD1,CASSGQGATYEQYF,TGTGCCAGCTCCGGACAGGGGGCCACATACGAGCAGTACTTC
NA,TRBV5-4,TRBJ1-4,TRBD1,CASSPTGGSEKLFF,TGTGCCAGCAGCCCGACAGGGGGCAGTGAAAAACTGTTTTTT
NA,TRBV5-4,TRBJ1-1,NA,CASSLAREFTEAFF,TGTGCCAGCAGCTTGGCCAGGGAATTCACTGAAGCTTTCTTT
NA,TRBV5-4,TRBJ2-7,TRBD1,CASSPGTGNTYEQYF,TGTGCCAGCAGCCCCGGGACAGGGAACACCTACGAGCAGTACTTC
NA,TRBV5-1,TRBJ1-1,NA,CASSLQGNTEAFF,TGCGCCAGCAGCTTGCAGGGGAACACTGAAGCTTTCTTT
NA,TRBV25-1,TRBJ2-7,TRBD2,CASSEYRVAGGPYEQYF,TGTGCCAGCAGTGAATACAGGGTAGCGGGAGGGCCTTACGAGCAGTACTTC
NA,TRBV9,TRBJ2-7,TRBD1,CASSNDRGPTYEQYF,TGTGCCAGCAGCAATGACAGGGGGCCGACCTACGAGCAGTACTTC
NA,TRBV16,TRBJ1-2,NA,CASSRGGTGVTYGYTF,TGTGCCAGCAGCCGGGGCGGGACGGGCGTTACCTATGGCTACACCTTC
NA,TRBV28,TRBJ2-7,NA,CASSLDRLYEQYF,TGTGCCAGCAGTTTAGACAGACTCTACGAGCAGTACTTC
NA,TRBV18,TRBJ2-5,TRBD1,CASSPPGTGQETQYF,TGTGCCAGCTCACCTCCCGGGACAGGTCAAGAGACCCAGTACTTC
NA,TRBV6-6,TRBJ2-7,NA,CASSGDSSSYEQYF,TGTGCCAGCAGTGGGGACTCTAGCTCCTACGAGCAGTACTTC
NA,TRBV9,TRBJ2-7,NA,CASSVDPTSSYEQYF,TGTGCCAGCAGCGTAGACCCAACAAGCTCCTACGAGCAGTACTTC
NA,TRBV2,TRBJ2-2,NA,CASTRNTGELFF,TGTGCCAGCACTCGGAACACCGGGGAGCTGTTTTTT
NA,TRBV5-4,TRBJ2-4,NA,CASSLDGVAKNIQYF,TGTGCCAGCAGCTTAGACGGCGTAGCCAAAAACATTCAGTACTTC